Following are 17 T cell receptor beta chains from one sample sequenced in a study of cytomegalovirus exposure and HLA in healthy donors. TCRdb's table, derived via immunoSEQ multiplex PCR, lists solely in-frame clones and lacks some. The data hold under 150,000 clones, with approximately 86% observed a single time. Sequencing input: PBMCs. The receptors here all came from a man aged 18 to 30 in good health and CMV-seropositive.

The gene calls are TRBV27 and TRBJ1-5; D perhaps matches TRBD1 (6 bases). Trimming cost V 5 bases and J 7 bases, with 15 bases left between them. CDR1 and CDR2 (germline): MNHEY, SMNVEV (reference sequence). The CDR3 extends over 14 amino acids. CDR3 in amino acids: CASSARQVRQPQHF. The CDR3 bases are TGTGCCAGCAGTGCACGACAGGTTCGACAGCCCCAGCATTTT.

The CDR3 loop reads CASSEMRDRANTGELFF. For the CDR3, the DNA is TGCGCCAGCAGTGAAATGCGGGACAGGGCCAACACCGGGGAGCTGTTTTTT. The J gene is TRBJ2-2, the V gene TRBV10-2; TRBD1 matches at 9 bases. Losses at the gene ends were 3 bases for V and 2 bases for J; bases not matched to a gene: 7. Germline CDR1 reads WSHSY; CDR2 reads SAAADI. The CDR3 sequence is 17 residues long.

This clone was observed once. CDR3 nucleotides: TGTGCCAGCAGCGTGAACACAGGGGGCGCAGATACGCAGTATTTT. Its protein is CASSVNTGGADTQYF. The chain employs TRBV9 and TRBJ2-3, with 9 bases that match TRBD1. Losses at the gene ends were 2 bases for V and 4 bases for J; bases not matched to a gene: 5. This CDR3 contains 15 residues. CDR1 and CDR2 (germline): SGDLS, YYNGEE.

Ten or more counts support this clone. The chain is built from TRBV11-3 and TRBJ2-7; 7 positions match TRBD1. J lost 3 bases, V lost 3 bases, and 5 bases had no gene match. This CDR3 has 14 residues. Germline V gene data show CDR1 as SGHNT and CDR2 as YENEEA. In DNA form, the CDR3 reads TGTGCCAGCAGCTTGAGGGGGACAGACTACGAGCAGTACTTC. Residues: CASSLRGTDYEQYF.

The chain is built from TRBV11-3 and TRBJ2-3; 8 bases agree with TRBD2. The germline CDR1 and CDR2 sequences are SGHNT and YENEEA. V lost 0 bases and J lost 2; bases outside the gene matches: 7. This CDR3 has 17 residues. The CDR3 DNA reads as TGTGCCAGCAGCTTAGAGGGCAGCGGGGGCGACACAGATACGCAGTATTTT. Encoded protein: CASSLEGSGGDTDTQYF.

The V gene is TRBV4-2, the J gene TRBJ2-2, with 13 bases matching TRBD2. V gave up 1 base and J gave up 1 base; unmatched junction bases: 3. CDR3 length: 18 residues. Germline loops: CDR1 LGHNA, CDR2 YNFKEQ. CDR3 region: CASSQVRLAGGNTGELFF. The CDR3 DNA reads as TGTGCCAGCAGCCAAGTCAGACTAGCGGGAGGGAACACCGGGGAGCTGTTTTTT.

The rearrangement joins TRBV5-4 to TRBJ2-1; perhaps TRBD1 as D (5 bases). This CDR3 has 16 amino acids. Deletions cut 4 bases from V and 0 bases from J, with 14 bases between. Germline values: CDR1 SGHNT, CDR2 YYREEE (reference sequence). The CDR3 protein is CASSRGGSRSYNEQFF. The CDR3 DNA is TGTGCCAGCAGCAGGGGTGGAAGCCGCTCCTACAATGAGCAGTTCTTC. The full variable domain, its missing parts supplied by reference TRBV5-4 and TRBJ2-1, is ETGVTQSPTHLIKTRGQQVTLRCSSQSGHNTVSWYQQALGQGPQFIFQYYREEENGRGNFPPRFSGLQFPNYSSELNVNALELDDSALYLCASSRGGSRSYNEQFFGPGTRLTVL.

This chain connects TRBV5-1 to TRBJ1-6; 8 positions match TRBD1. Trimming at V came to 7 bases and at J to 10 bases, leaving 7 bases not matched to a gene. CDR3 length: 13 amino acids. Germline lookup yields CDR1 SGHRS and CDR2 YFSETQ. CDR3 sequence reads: CASRKDRESPLHF. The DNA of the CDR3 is TGCGCCAGCCGTAAGGACAGGGAGTCACCCCTCCACTTT.

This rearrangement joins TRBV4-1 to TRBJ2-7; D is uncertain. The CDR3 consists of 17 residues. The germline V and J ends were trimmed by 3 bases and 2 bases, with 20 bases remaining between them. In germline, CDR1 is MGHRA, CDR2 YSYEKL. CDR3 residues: CASSHPPRTDTPYEQYF. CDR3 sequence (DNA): TGCGCCAGCAGCCACCCCCCCCGAACAGATACTCCCTACGAGCAGTACTTC.

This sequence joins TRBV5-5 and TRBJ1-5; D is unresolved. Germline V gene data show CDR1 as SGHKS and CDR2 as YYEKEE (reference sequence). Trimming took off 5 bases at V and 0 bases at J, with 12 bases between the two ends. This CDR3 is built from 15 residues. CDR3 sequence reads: CASRPRTVSNQPQHF. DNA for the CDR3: TGTGCCAGCAGACCGCGGACTGTTAGCAATCAGCCCCAGCATTTT.

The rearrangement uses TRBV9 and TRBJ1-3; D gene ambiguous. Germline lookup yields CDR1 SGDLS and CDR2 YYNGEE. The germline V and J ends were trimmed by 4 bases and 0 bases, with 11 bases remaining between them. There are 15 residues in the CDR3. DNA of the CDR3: TGTGCCAGCAGCAGCAGCTGGGCCTCTGGAAACACCATATATTTT. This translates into CASSSSWASGNTIYF.

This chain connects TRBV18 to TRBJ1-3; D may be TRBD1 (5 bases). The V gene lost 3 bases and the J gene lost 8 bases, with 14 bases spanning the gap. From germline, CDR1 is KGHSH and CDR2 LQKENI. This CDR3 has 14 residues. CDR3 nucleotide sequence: TGTGCCAGCTCACCCTCAGGGAAGGGGCACACCATATATTTT. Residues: CASSPSGKGHTIYF.

CDR3 in DNA: TGTGCCAGCGGGGAGAGCGGGGGGGCCGTGACCCAGTACTTC. It translates to CASGESGGAVTQYF. This chain links TRBV2 with TRBJ2-5; 10 positions agree with TRBD2. This CDR3 region has 14 residues. J lost 7 bases, V lost 8 bases, and 10 bases had no gene match. From germline, CDR1 is SNHLY and CDR2 FYNNEI.

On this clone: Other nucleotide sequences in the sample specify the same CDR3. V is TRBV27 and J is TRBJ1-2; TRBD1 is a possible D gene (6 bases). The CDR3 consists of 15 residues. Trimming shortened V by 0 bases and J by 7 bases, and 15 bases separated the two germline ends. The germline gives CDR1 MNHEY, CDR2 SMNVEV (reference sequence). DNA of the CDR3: TGTGCCAGCAGTTTATCGAAAACAGGGAGCGGTGGCTACACCTTC. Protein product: CASSLSKTGSGGYTF.

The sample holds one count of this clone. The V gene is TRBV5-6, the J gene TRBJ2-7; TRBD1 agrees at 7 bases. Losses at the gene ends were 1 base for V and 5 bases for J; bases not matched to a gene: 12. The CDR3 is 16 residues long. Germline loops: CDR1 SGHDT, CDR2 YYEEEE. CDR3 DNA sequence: TGTGCCAGCAGCTTGACTTTCGGACAGGAGGCCCACGAGCAGTACTTC. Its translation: CASSLTFGQEAHEQYF.

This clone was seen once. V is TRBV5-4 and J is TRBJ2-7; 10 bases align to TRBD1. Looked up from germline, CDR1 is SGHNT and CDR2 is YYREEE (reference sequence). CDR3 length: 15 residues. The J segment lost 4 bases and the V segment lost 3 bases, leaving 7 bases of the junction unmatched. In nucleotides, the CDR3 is TGTGCCAGCAGCTCCGGGGACAGGGGATTGTACGAGCAGTACTTC. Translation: CASSSGDRGLYEQYF.

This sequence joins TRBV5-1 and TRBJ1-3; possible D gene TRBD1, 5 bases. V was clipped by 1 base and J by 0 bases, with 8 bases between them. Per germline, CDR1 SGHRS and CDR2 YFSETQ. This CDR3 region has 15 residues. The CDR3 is CASSLQGPSGNTIYF. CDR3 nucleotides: TGCGCCAGCAGCTTGCAGGGTCCCTCTGGAAACACCATATATTTT.